The table lists the clone carrying this TCR beta chain with many counts. Amplification yielded TCR beta CDR3 regions, with RNA transcripts as the source. During a first-round RT-PCR of the TCR CDR3, the HTBI primer set was used. TCRdb re-analysed the multiplex PCR reads in MiXCR, keeping a single row per CDR3 protein. The table lists under 40,000 distinct CDR3 sequences, around half of them singletons. The data were obtained in a study of T cells in Graves' hyperthyroidism and ophthalmopathy. The CDR3 spans 15 residues. Trimming took off 0 bases at V and 5 bases at J, with 13 bases between the two ends.

Sequenced input: blood. The receptor was isolated from a woman aged 45-65 years with Graves' hyperthyroidism that later progressed to Graves' ophthalmopathy. The gene calls are TRBV12-3 or TRBV12-4 and TRBJ2-5; possible D gene TRBD1, 5 bases. CDR3 sequence (DNA): TGTGCCAGCAGTTTAGCAAGGGGTGGCCGGGAGACCCAGTACTTC. It is translated as CASSLARGGRETQYF.